The source of this TCR beta chain is a study of blood T cell repertoires in COVID-19. Overall study context: Samples taken during acute and convalescent COVID-19 were collected in the United States, Italy and Spain. In each case, the material was cDNA or gDNA derived from T cells, B-cell-depleted T cells, or PBMCs.

V trimming: 1 base; J trimming: 4 bases; junction bases outside the gene matches: 3. Germline values: CDR1 MGHRA, CDR2 YSYEKL. CDR3 length: 14 residues. Original data processing: Quantification of nucleated cells was approximated via reference gene primer amplification. Generated by immunoSEQ multiplex PCR, the TCRdb table keeps only in-frame clones and is missing some. For V, J and clone size, that table is used; D and trimming come from the DNA. The sample has around 140,000 clones, approximately 81% seen once; the top ten hold approximately 8.7%. The chain combines TRBV4-1 with TRBJ1-2, with 7 positions matching TRBD1. This receptor was identified in a woman aged 60-75 years with active or convalescent COVID-19. Sequenced input: peripheral blood. The CDR3 DNA is TGCGCCAGCAGCCAAGGAGGGGGCCTCTATGGCTACACCTTC. This gives the protein CASSQGGGLYGYTF.